This T cell receptor (beta chain) was observed in a study of neurological immune-mediated disorders. Unsorted libraries were prepared from 2 million PBMCs that had been stored at -80 C. CDR3 length equals 15 residues. The V gene's germline CDR1 is DFQATT and CDR2 SNEGSKA (reference sequence). J lost 4 bases, V lost 6 bases, and 7 bases had no gene match. This clonotype ranks as medium-sized. Its antigen is not identified. The authors made cDNA by 5'RACE with 10-nucleotide random UMIs. TCRdb re-analysed the 5' RACE reads in MiXCR, keeping a single row per CDR3 protein. The sample shows 18,000 or so distinct CDR3 sequences, 27% of them seen only once. Study-wide findings and caveats: Patients with HTLV-1-associated myelopathy had the highest level of TCR clonal expansion, whereas patients with multiple sclerosis had the lowest level, falling beneath the level found in healthy controls. The expanded clones of different subjects shared no CDR3 amino acid sequences (suggesting private repertoires in all groups).

The sequence was obtained from a man in his fifties with HTLV-1-associated myelopathy (HAM/TSP). Sequencing used PBMCs. The J gene is TRBJ2-3, the V gene TRBV20-1; 13 bases agree with TRBD2. The CDR3 sequence is CSAGLAGAAADTQYF. The CDR3, as DNA: TGCAGTGCAGGACTAGCGGGAGCTGCGGCAGATACGCAGTATTTT.